This TCR beta chain was documented in a study of technical replicates of blood from several donors. Assay: immunoSEQ multiplex PCR; the TCRdb copy retains only in-frame clones and omits some. The sample comprises over 55,000 clones, more than 75% of which are singletons, and under 6.5% rests with the top ten. The receptor was derived from a human donor in good health. Some clones in this sample may be carry-over from other donors' samples. Material for sequencing was PBMCs.

CDR3 protein: CASSQETGGGYGYTF. The CDR3 bases are TGTGCCAGCAGCCAAGAGACAGGGGGCGGCTATGGCTACACCTTC. The rearrangement joins TRBV4-2 to TRBJ1-2; 10 nucleotides agree with TRBD1. The CDR3 runs 15 residues. J gave up 4 bases and V 0 bases, and 2 bases lay outside the gene matches. Germline V gene data show CDR1 as LGHNA and CDR2 as YNFKEQ.